The present T cell receptor (beta chain) was sequenced within a study of T cell responses to AZD1222 COVID-19 vaccine. Turning to the study itself: Analysis merged second doses at about 4 or about 12 weeks.

Germline V lookup: CDR1 SNHLY, CDR2 FYNNEI. The CDR3 is 13 amino acids. Trimming took 6 bases from V and 4 from J, leaving 12 bases between them. Study outcomes and limitations: It was only after the peak T cell response that any repertoires were sampled.

With regard to this clone: Its antigen is unknown.

The assay was immunoSEQ multiplex PCR, and TCRdb's table has in-frame clones only and misses some. Of 100,000 or so clones detected, roughly 90% appear once; the ten largest clones hold about 2.3%. Sequenced material: peripheral blood, taken on day 0 of AZD1222 vaccination. V usage is TRBV2 and J usage is TRBJ1-1; D may be TRBD1 (5 bases). The receptor's source is an adult in good health. This CDR3 reads CASSAGGGTEAFF. Written as DNA, the CDR3 is TGTGCCAGCAGCGCCGGGGGGGGCACTGAAGCTTTCTTT.